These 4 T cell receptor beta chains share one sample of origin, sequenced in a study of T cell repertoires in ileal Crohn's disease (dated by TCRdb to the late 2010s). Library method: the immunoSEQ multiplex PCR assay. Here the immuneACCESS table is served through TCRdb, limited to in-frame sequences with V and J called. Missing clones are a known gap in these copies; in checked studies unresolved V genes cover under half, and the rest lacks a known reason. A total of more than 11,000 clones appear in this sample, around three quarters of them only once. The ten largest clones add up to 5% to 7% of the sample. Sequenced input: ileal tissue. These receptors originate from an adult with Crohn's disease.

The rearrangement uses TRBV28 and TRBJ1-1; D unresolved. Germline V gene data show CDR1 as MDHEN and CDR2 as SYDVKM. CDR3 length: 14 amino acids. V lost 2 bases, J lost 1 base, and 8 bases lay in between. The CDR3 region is CASSLQAANTEAFF. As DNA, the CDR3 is TGTGCCAGCAGTTTACAGGCCGCGAACACTGAAGCTTTCTTT.

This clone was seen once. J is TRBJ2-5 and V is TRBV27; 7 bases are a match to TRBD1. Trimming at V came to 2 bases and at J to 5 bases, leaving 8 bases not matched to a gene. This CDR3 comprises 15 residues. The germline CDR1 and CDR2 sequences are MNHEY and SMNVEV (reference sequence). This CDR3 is CASSLGQAGFETQYF. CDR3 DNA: TGTGCCAGCAGTTTAGGACAGGCCGGCTTCGAGACCCAGTACTTC.

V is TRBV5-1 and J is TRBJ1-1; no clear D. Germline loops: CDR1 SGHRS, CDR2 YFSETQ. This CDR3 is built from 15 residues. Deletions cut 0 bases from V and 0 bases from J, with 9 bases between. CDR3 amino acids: CASSLAVDMNTEAFF. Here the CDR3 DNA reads TGCGCCAGCAGCTTGGCCGTAGACATGAACACTGAAGCTTTCTTT.

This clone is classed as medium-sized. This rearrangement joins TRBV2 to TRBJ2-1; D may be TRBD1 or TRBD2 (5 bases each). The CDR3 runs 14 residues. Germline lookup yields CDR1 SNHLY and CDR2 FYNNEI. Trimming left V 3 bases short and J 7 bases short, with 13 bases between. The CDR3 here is CASSDRDGINEQFF. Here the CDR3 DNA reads TGTGCCAGCAGTGATAGGGACGGTATAAATGAGCAGTTCTTC.